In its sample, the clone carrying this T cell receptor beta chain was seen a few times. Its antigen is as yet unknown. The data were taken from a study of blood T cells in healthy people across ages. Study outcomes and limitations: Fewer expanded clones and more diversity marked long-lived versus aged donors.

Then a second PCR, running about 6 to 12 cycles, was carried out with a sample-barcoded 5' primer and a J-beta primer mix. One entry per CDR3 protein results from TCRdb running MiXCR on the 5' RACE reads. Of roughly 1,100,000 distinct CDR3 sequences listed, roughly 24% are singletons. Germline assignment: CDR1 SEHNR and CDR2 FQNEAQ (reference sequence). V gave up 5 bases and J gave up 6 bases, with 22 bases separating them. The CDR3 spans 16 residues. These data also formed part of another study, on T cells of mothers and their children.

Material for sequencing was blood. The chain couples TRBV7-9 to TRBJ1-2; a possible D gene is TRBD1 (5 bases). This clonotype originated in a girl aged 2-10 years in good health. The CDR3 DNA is TGTGCCAGCAGCCGACAGCTTCTTATTCTATGGGATGGCTACACCTTC. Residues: CASSRQLLILWDGYTF.